Below, 20 T cell receptor beta chains from the same sample are listed, as sequenced in a study of T cell responses to AZD1222 COVID-19 vaccine. Using immunoSEQ multiplex PCR, the repertoire was profiled, and TCRdb retains in-frame clones only, with some absent. Among roughly 140,000 clones listed, about 87% were seen once. The sample was peripheral blood, taken on day 0 of AZD1222 vaccination. Receptors were obtained from an adult in good health.

The J gene is TRBJ1-1, the V gene TRBV12-3 or TRBV12-4; weak D call: TRBD1 (6 bases). This CDR3 comprises 11 residues. The germline V and J ends were trimmed by 6 bases and 6 bases, with 8 bases remaining between them. In DNA, the CDR3 is TGTGCCAGCAGCCCAGGGGCTGAAGCTTTCTTT. It translates to CASSPGAEAFF.

The rearrangement links TRBV7-2 to TRBJ2-1, with D hard to call. Germline lookup yields CDR1 SGHTA and CDR2 FQGNSA. The CDR3 contains 13 residues. The V and J ends lost 1 base and 3 bases respectively, with 4 bases between them. The CDR3 reads CASSLDHYNEQFF. CDR3 nucleotides: TGTGCCAGCAGCTTAGACCACTACAATGAGCAGTTCTTC.

J is TRBJ2-7 and V is TRBV7-8; D gene ambiguous. The length of the CDR3 is 13 residues. The V gene lost 4 bases and the J gene lost 2 bases, with 9 bases spanning the gap. Germline CDR1 and CDR2: SGHVS and FQNEAQ. CDR3 in amino acids: CASSSDRTYEQYF. For the CDR3, the DNA is TGTGCCAGCAGCTCGGACCGGACCTACGAGCAGTACTTC.

A note on this clone: At the DNA level, this CDR3 is encoded by other sequences in the same sample as well. The gene calls are TRBV20-1 and TRBJ1-3; D is undetermined. The CDR3 covers 11 residues. V gave up 3 bases and J gave up 4 bases, with 4 bases separating them. Looked up from germline, CDR1 is DFQATT and CDR2 is SNEGSKA (reference sequence). Here the CDR3 DNA reads TGCAGTGCTAGTTCAGGAAACACCATATATTTT. It specifies CSASSGNTIYF.

This rearrangement joins TRBV7-2 to TRBJ2-3; 11 bases match TRBD2. Germline V gene data show CDR1 as SGHTA and CDR2 as FQGNSA. The V segment lost 4 bases and the J segment 6 bases; nucleotides outside the gene matches: 6. CDR3 length: 15 amino acids. CDR3 DNA sequence: TGTGCCAGCAGCTACGTAGCGGGGGGGAAGGATACGCAGTATTTT. Its protein product is CASSYVAGGKDTQYF.

The CDR3 loop reads CASTRLSGSPEQFF. The CDR3 DNA is TGTGCCAGCACCCGACTATCAGGAAGCCCTGAGCAGTTCTTC. V gene TRBV5-6 combines with J gene TRBJ2-1, with a weak D call TRBD2 (5 bases). Trimming took off 6 bases at V and 9 bases at J, with 19 bases between the two ends. This CDR3 region has 14 residues. Per germline, CDR1 SGHDT and CDR2 YYEEEE.

This chain connects TRBV7-3 to TRBJ1-3; 8 nucleotides match TRBD1. This CDR3 spans 15 amino acids. Germline-derived CDR1 and CDR2 are SGHTA and FQGTGA. Trimming took 5 bases from V and 2 from J; bases not matched to a gene: 5. CDR3 region: CASSDQGATGNTIYF. The CDR3 DNA is TGTGCCAGCAGCGATCAGGGGGCGACTGGAAACACCATATATTTT.

DNA for the CDR3: TGTGCTAGTGGGGATGAGGGGGGTGGCTACACCTTC. Residues: CASGDEGGGYTF. V and J are TRBV12-5 and TRBJ1-2, with D possibly TRBD1 on 6 matching bases. Germline assignment: CDR1 LGHNT and CDR2 FRNRAP. Trimming left V 6 bases short and J 7 bases short, with 12 bases between. The CDR3 spans 12 residues.

The chain links TRBV7-2 to TRBJ2-2; 7 bases align to TRBD2. After removal of 5 bases from V and 2 bases from J, the junction contained 5 bases not matched to a gene. This CDR3 has 15 residues. The germline V gene encodes CDR1 SGHTA and CDR2 FQGNSA. Here the CDR3 DNA reads TGTGCCAGCAGCCGGGGGGAGCCTAACACCGGGGAGCTGTTTTTT. Its protein product is CASSRGEPNTGELFF.

The chain carries TRBV3-1 (or the pseudogene TRBV3-2) and TRBJ2-3; D might be TRBD1 (5 bases). The V end was cut by 2 bases, the J end by 3 bases, with 21 bases between. The CDR3 covers 18 residues. The germline V gene has CDR1 LGHDT and CDR2 YNNKEL (reference sequence). The CDR3 sequence: CASSQPTRVQGWTDTQYF. The CDR3 nucleotides are TGTGCCAGCAGCCAACCTACCAGGGTACAAGGCTGGACAGATACGCAGTATTTT.

This chain connects TRBV6-5 to TRBJ2-3; possible D gene TRBD2, 6 bases. V lost 0 bases to trimming and J lost 4 bases, with 11 bases between them. The CDR3 totals 15 residues. The germline CDR1 and CDR2 sequences are MNHEY and SVGAGI. The CDR3 loop reads CASSYSGGVPDTQYF. CDR3 sequence (DNA): TGTGCCAGCAGTTACTCGGGCGGGGTGCCAGATACGCAGTATTTT.

A single count supports this clone. This chain connects TRBV28 to TRBJ1-2, with 8 bases fitting TRBD1. Germline V gene data show CDR1 as MDHEN and CDR2 as SYDVKM. The CDR3 contains 13 residues. Trimming cost V 4 bases and J 4 bases; bases outside gene matches: 2. The CDR3 region has the DNA TGTGCCAGCAGTTCTGGACAGGGCTATGGCTACACCTTC. Amino acids: CASSSGQGYGYTF.

The chain employs TRBV3-1 (or the pseudogene TRBV3-2) and TRBJ1-3, with 8 bases aligning to TRBD1. CDR3 size: 16 residues. Germline lookup yields CDR1 LGHDT and CDR2 YNNKEL (reference sequence). V lost 4 bases, J lost 2 bases, and 7 bases stayed unmatched. The CDR3 DNA sequence: TGTGCCAGCAGCCGAACCGGGACAGGCGCTGGAAACACCATATATTTT. Translated, it gives CASSRTGTGAGNTIYF.

This sequence joins TRBV3-1 (or the pseudogene TRBV3-2) and TRBJ1-3, with unresolved D. CDR3 size: 15 residues. Germline V gene sequence: CDR1 LGHDT, CDR2 YNNKEL (reference sequence). Trimming left V 4 bases short and J 0 bases short, with 10 bases between. The CDR3 sequence: CASSPGLISGNTIYF. CDR3 bases: TGTGCCAGCAGCCCAGGACTGATCTCTGGAAACACCATATATTTT.

The CDR3 bases are TGTGCCAGCTCACCCCAGGGGTCCTTCTACGAGCAGTACTTC. Encoded protein: CASSPQGSFYEQYF. The V and J genes are TRBV18 and TRBJ2-7, with D possibly TRBD1 on 6 matching bases. The CDR3 consists of 14 residues. The germline V gene encodes CDR1 KGHSH and CDR2 LQKENI. The ends were cut back, 3 bases at V and 3 bases at J, with 12 bases in the middle. The variable domain in full, with the rest retrieved from reference TRBV18 and TRBJ2-7, is NAGVMQNPRHLVRRRGQEARLRCSPMKGHSHVYWYRQLPEEGLKFMVYLQKENIIDESGMPKERFSAEFPKEGPSILRIQQVVRGDSAAYFCASSPQGSFYEQYFGPGTRLTVT.

This clone was counted a single time. The chain is built from TRBV18 and TRBJ1-1; possibly TRBD1 for D (5 bases). CDR3 length: 14 residues. Germline CDR1 and CDR2: KGHSH and LQKENI. V lost 2 bases and J lost 1, with 8 bases in between. This CDR3 reads CASSPGAQNTEAFF. CDR3 DNA sequence: TGTGCCAGCTCACCAGGGGCCCAGAACACTGAAGCTTTCTTT.

The chain is built from TRBV7-9 and TRBJ2-5; D not certain. CDR1 SEHNR and CDR2 FQNEAQ come from the germline V gene (reference sequence). V lost 1 base to trimming and J lost 4 bases, with 7 bases between them. This CDR3 contains 13 residues. The CDR3 bases are TGTGCCAGCAGCTTAGTTGGTGGAGAGACCCAGTACTTC. Its protein is CASSLVGGETQYF.

The sample holds one count of this clone. This chain joins TRBV6-5 and TRBJ2-7, with D perhaps being TRBD1 or TRBD2 (5 bases each). The CDR3 runs 15 residues. Germline V gene lookup returns CDR1 MNHEY and CDR2 SVGAGI. The V gene lost 4 bases and the J gene lost 6 bases, with 19 bases spanning the gap. Here the CDR3 reads CASSLGDAPQGEQYF. CDR3 sequence (DNA): TGTGCCAGCAGTTTAGGGGACGCCCCCCAGGGCGAGCAGTACTTC.

J is TRBJ1-3 and V is TRBV5-1; the D is unclear. This CDR3 is built from 16 residues. Per the germline V gene, CDR1 is SGHRS and CDR2 is YFSETQ. With 3 bases removed from V and 0 bases from J, the gap between germline ends came to 13 bases. CDR3 amino acids: CASSSRTTGSGNTIYF. CDR3 bases: TGCGCCAGCAGCTCCAGGACCACCGGCTCTGGAAACACCATATATTTT.

This chain joins TRBV9 and TRBJ1-2, with D perhaps TRBD1 (5 bases). The CDR3 covers 14 residues. V dropped 2 bases and J dropped 7 bases, with 15 bases sitting between them. From germline, CDR1 is SGDLS and CDR2 YYNGEE. The CDR3 reads CASSVRGGGSGYTF. CDR3 in DNA: TGTGCCAGCAGCGTCAGAGGCGGGGGAAGTGGCTACACCTTC.